This TCR beta chain was sequenced in a study of radiation and T cells in renal cell carcinoma. Study results and limitations: From baseline, blood top tumor clonotypes peaked at 2 weeks post-radiation. No pretreatment tumor biopsies were available for baseline clonotypes.

Germline CDR1 reads SGHRS; CDR2 reads YFSETQ. The CDR3 runs 15 residues. The V segment lost 4 bases and the J segment 1 base; nucleotides outside the gene matches: 5. Note on this clone: Its antigen remains unidentified.

The time point here: blood 2 weeks post-SBRT. Treatment: 15 Gy SBRT to primary tumor, nephrectomy 4 weeks later. Serial blood draws occurred at baseline and 2 and 4 weeks post-SBRT. The patient's renal cell carcinoma had clear cell pathology. Sequencing was performed with immunoSEQ multiplex PCR; in TCRdb, only in-frame clones are kept and a portion is missing. The table lists about 120,000 clones, approximately 85% of them singletons. This chain joins TRBV5-1 and TRBJ2-5, with 9 positions matching TRBD1. The sequence was obtained from a man aged 50-59 years with renal cell carcinoma. Sequencing was performed on blood, taken from a patient whose treatment included radiotherapy and nephrectomy. CDR3: CASSPMTGGQETQYF. CDR3 coding DNA: TGCGCCAGCAGCCCGATGACAGGGGGCCAAGAGACCCAGTACTTC.